This note documents a single T cell receptor beta chain sequence. With a J-beta primer mix and a sample-barcoded 5' primer, a second PCR ran about 7 to 12 cycles. From each sample, at least 3 million paired-end reads containing CDR3 were obtained. TCRdb reprocessed the 5' RACE reads with MiXCR, giving one entry per CDR3 protein. The sample contains approximately 1.5 million distinct CDR3 sequences, roughly a third of which appear only once. The data derive from a study of blood T cells in healthy people across ages. The origin of this receptor is a woman aged 25 to 39 in good health. Input material: blood.

The CDR3: CASSQESGFRGDAFF. CDR3 nucleotides: TGCGCCAGCAGCCAAGAATCGGGCTTTCGGGGCGACGCTTTCTTT. The rearrangement uses TRBV4-1 and TRBJ1-1; D may be TRBD1 (5 bases). Trimming removed 0 bases at V and 11 bases at J, with 19 bases between. The CDR3 spans 15 residues. In germline, CDR1 is MGHRA, CDR2 YSYEKL.